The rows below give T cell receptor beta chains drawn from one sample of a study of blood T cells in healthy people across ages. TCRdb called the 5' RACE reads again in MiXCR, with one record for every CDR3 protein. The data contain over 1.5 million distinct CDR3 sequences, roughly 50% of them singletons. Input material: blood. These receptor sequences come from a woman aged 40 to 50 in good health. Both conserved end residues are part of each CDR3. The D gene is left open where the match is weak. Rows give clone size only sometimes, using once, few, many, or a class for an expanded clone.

cdr3_nt: TGTGCCACCAGTGACTCCGCGACGGAAGGTACGCAGTATTTT; cdr3_aa: CATSDSATEGTQYF; v_call: TRBV24-1; clone_size: -; j_call: TRBJ2-3; d_call: -
cdr3_nt: TGTGCCAGCAGATGGGGGAACTATGGCTACACCTTC; cdr3_aa: CASRWGNYGYTF; v_call: TRBV6-2/TRBV6-3; clone_size: -; j_call: TRBJ1-2; d_call: -
cdr3_nt: TGTGCCAGCAGCTCTCCGGGACTAGCGGGGGAGGATGAGCAGTTCTTC; cdr3_aa: CASSSPGLAGEDEQFF; v_call: TRBV7-2; clone_size: few; j_call: TRBJ2-1; d_call: TRBD2
cdr3_nt: TGTGCCAGCAGCCAAGACCTCGCGGGGGGGCCAAGAGATACGCAGTATTTT; cdr3_aa: CASSQDLAGGPRDTQYF; v_call: TRBV4-2; clone_size: -; j_call: TRBJ2-3; d_call: TRBD2
cdr3_nt: TGTGCCGGCAGCTTGGGACCCACGGGGGGCCGAGAGACCCAGTACTTC; cdr3_aa: CAGSLGPTGGRETQYF; v_call: TRBV5-6; clone_size: -; j_call: TRBJ2-5; d_call: -
cdr3_nt: TGTGCCAGCAGCCAAGAGGGGGTATCCTACAATGAGCAGTTCTTC; cdr3_aa: CASSQEGVSYNEQFF; v_call: TRBV4-2; clone_size: many; j_call: TRBJ2-1; d_call: -
cdr3_nt: TGTGCCACGCGGGGGGGCCCCTACAATGAGCAGTTCTTC; cdr3_aa: CATRGGPYNEQFF; v_call: TRBV24-1; clone_size: -; j_call: TRBJ2-1; d_call: TRBD2
cdr3_nt: TGCGCCAGCTTCGAACCCGGGAGGGAGACCCAGTACTTC; cdr3_aa: CASFEPGRETQYF; v_call: TRBV5-1; clone_size: few; j_call: TRBJ2-5; d_call: TRBD2
cdr3_nt: TGCAGTGCTAGAGCTACGGTTAATTCACCCCTCCACTTT; cdr3_aa: CSARATVNSPLHF; v_call: TRBV20-1; clone_size: -; j_call: TRBJ1-6; d_call: -
cdr3_nt: TGTGCCAGCAGTTACTCCGGGACTAGCGGGTACGAGCAGTACTTC; cdr3_aa: CASSYSGTSGYEQYF; v_call: TRBV6-2/TRBV6-3; clone_size: few; j_call: TRBJ2-7; d_call: TRBD2
cdr3_nt: TGTGCCAGCGGAAGGGCAGGGGACCCCTACGAGCAGTACTTC; cdr3_aa: CASGRAGDPYEQYF; v_call: TRBV6-1; clone_size: few; j_call: TRBJ2-7; d_call: -
cdr3_nt: TGTGCCAGCAGATCAGGGGACAGTAAGAACGAGCAGTACTTC; cdr3_aa: CASRSGDSKNEQYF; v_call: TRBV6-2/TRBV6-3; clone_size: -; j_call: TRBJ2-7; d_call: TRBD1
cdr3_nt: TGCAGTGCTAGGGCCGGGTACTCCTACAATGAGCAGTTCTTC; cdr3_aa: CSARAGYSYNEQFF; v_call: TRBV20-1; clone_size: -; j_call: TRBJ2-1; d_call: -
cdr3_nt: TGTGCCACCAGCCCCCGGGTTCCGAACACTGAAGCTTTCTTT; cdr3_aa: CATSPRVPNTEAFF; v_call: TRBV15; clone_size: -; j_call: TRBJ1-1; d_call: -
cdr3_nt: TGTGCCAGCAGCCTACTAGCGGGGAGAAACAATGAGCAGTTCTTC; cdr3_aa: CASSLLAGRNNEQFF; v_call: TRBV7-9; clone_size: -; j_call: TRBJ2-1; d_call: TRBD2
cdr3_nt: TGTGCCAGCAGTTTCCCTACAGCGGGAGACGATTACGAGCAGTACTTC; cdr3_aa: CASSFPTAGDDYEQYF; v_call: TRBV28; clone_size: -; j_call: TRBJ2-7; d_call: TRBD2
cdr3_nt: TGTGCCAGCAGTTTAGCTTCCGGGGAGCTGTTTTTT; cdr3_aa: CASSLASGELFF; v_call: TRBV28; clone_size: few; j_call: TRBJ2-2; d_call: -
cdr3_nt: TGTGCCAGCAGTCCCGCCAGGGGACTCGGGTCCACTGAGCAGTTCTTC; cdr3_aa: CASSPARGLGSTEQFF; v_call: TRBV7-9; clone_size: -; j_call: TRBJ2-1; d_call: -
cdr3_nt: TGTGCCAGCAGCCCCCAGGAAAGGCAGTTCTTC; cdr3_aa: CASSPQERQFF; v_call: TRBV7-9; clone_size: -; j_call: TRBJ2-1; d_call: -
cdr3_nt: TGCAGCGGGAGGGGTGGACTCGAGCAGTTCTTC; cdr3_aa: CSGRGGLEQFF; v_call: TRBV29-1; clone_size: -; j_call: TRBJ2-1; d_call: -
cdr3_nt: TGTGCCAGCAGCGTAGGACCCGTCCCCCCGCCTTCCGACTACGAGCAGTACTTC; cdr3_aa: CASSVGPVPPPSDYEQYF; v_call: TRBV9; clone_size: -; j_call: TRBJ2-7; d_call: -
cdr3_nt: TGCGCCAGCGGGGCAGGGACCCCGAACAATGAGCAGTTCTTC; cdr3_aa: CASGAGTPNNEQFF; v_call: TRBV5-1; clone_size: -; j_call: TRBJ2-1; d_call: -
cdr3_nt: TGTGCCAGCAGCACCCGTGGACTAGCGGGGGGAAATCTGATCAATGAGCAGTTCTTC; cdr3_aa: CASSTRGLAGGNLINEQFF; v_call: TRBV7-2; clone_size: -; j_call: TRBJ2-1; d_call: TRBD2
cdr3_nt: TGTGCCAGCAGCATGACAGGGGCGACCAGCTCTGGGGCCAACGTCCTGACTTTC; cdr3_aa: CASSMTGATSSGANVLTF; v_call: TRBV6-2/TRBV6-3; clone_size: -; j_call: TRBJ2-6; d_call: TRBD1
cdr3_nt: TGCAGTGCTAGTTATATGGCGGGAGAGCACTCCTACAATGAGCAGTTCTTC; cdr3_aa: CSASYMAGEHSYNEQFF; v_call: TRBV20-1; clone_size: few; j_call: TRBJ2-1; d_call: TRBD2
cdr3_nt: TGTGCCAGTAAAGGGTCCCCGATAAAAGATACGCAGTATTTT; cdr3_aa: CASKGSPIKDTQYF; v_call: TRBV5-4; clone_size: -; j_call: TRBJ2-3; d_call: -
cdr3_nt: TGCGCCAGGGCGCGTTCTAAGGGGCGGGGAGCCTACGAGCAGTACTTC; cdr3_aa: CARARSKGRGAYEQYF; v_call: TRBV10-1; clone_size: few; j_call: TRBJ2-7; d_call: -
cdr3_nt: TGTGCCAGCAATCGACGGGAGGACCGAAGCTATGGCTACACCTTC; cdr3_aa: CASNRREDRSYGYTF; v_call: TRBV12-3/TRBV12-4; clone_size: -; j_call: TRBJ1-2; d_call: -
cdr3_nt: TGTGCCAGCAGTCCGGGTAGCGGGGCAAACAATGAGCAGTTCTTC; cdr3_aa: CASSPGSGANNEQFF; v_call: TRBV6-2/TRBV6-3; clone_size: -; j_call: TRBJ2-1; d_call: TRBD2
cdr3_nt: TGTGCCACCAGTGACTCGGTTCCGGGCGCAGATACGCAGTATTTT; cdr3_aa: CATSDSVPGADTQYF; v_call: TRBV24-1; clone_size: -; j_call: TRBJ2-3; d_call: -
cdr3_nt: TGTGCCAGCAGTCCGCGGGACAGGGGGCGCTTGGGTGAAAAACTGTTTTTT; cdr3_aa: CASSPRDRGRLGEKLFF; v_call: TRBV3-1; clone_size: -; j_call: TRBJ1-4; d_call: TRBD1
cdr3_nt: TGCGCCAGCAGCTTATCCGGGACAGATAATTCACCCCTCCACTTT; cdr3_aa: CASSLSGTDNSPLHF; v_call: TRBV5-1; clone_size: -; j_call: TRBJ1-6; d_call: TRBD1
cdr3_nt: TGTGCCAGCAGCTTGGTGCTGTTTAATTCACCCCTCCACTTT; cdr3_aa: CASSLVLFNSPLHF; v_call: TRBV5-6; clone_size: -; j_call: TRBJ1-6; d_call: -
cdr3_nt: TGTGCCAGCAGCTTAGACCCCCTTTGGACTAGCGGGCCAGACTCGAACACCGGGGAGCTGTTTTTT; cdr3_aa: CASSLDPLWTSGPDSNTGELFF; v_call: TRBV11-2; clone_size: -; j_call: TRBJ2-2; d_call: TRBD2
cdr3_nt: TGTGCCAGCAGTTTAAGAGGTCGCGGGTTAAGGGATTCACCCCTCCACTTT; cdr3_aa: CASSLRGRGLRDSPLHF; v_call: TRBV12-3/TRBV12-4; clone_size: few; j_call: TRBJ1-6; d_call: -
cdr3_nt: TGTGCCAGCAGCTTAGGGACTAGGGAATACAATGAGCAGTTCTTC; cdr3_aa: CASSLGTREYNEQFF; v_call: TRBV7-9; clone_size: few; j_call: TRBJ2-1; d_call: TRBD2
cdr3_nt: TGTGCCAGCAGACTGACTCTTTTGGGCTACGAGCAGTACTTC; cdr3_aa: CASRLTLLGYEQYF; v_call: TRBV6-1; clone_size: once; j_call: TRBJ2-7; d_call: -
cdr3_nt: TGCAGTGCTAGAGGGACTAGCCGGGAGACCCAGTACTTC; cdr3_aa: CSARGTSRETQYF; v_call: TRBV20-1; clone_size: few; j_call: TRBJ2-5; d_call: TRBD2
cdr3_nt: TGCGCCAGCAGCCAAGAGGGAAGCTCCCTCTACGAGCAGTACTTC; cdr3_aa: CASSQEGSSLYEQYF; v_call: TRBV4-3; clone_size: -; j_call: TRBJ2-7; d_call: -
cdr3_nt: TGTGCCAGCAGCTTATCTCCCCGGGGGAGCTCCTACGAGCAGTACTTC; cdr3_aa: CASSLSPRGSSYEQYF; v_call: TRBV7-9; clone_size: few; j_call: TRBJ2-7; d_call: -
cdr3_nt: TGTGCCAGCAGCCCTACAGGGAGCGCCAATCAGCCCCAGCATTTT; cdr3_aa: CASSPTGSANQPQHF; v_call: TRBV7-3; clone_size: once; j_call: TRBJ1-5; d_call: -
cdr3_nt: TGCAGTTTTTTCCGGGCCGCGGGGGAGACCCAGTACTTC; cdr3_aa: CSFFRAAGETQYF; v_call: TRBV20-1; clone_size: few; j_call: TRBJ2-5; d_call: -
cdr3_nt: TGTGCCACCAGTGATTTTCGGGACAGGGTGTGTCAGCCCCAGCATTTT; cdr3_aa: CATSDFRDRVCQPQHF; v_call: TRBV24-1; clone_size: -; j_call: TRBJ1-5; d_call: TRBD1
cdr3_nt: TGTGCCGGTTCAACTAGCGGGGGCGGGGAGACCCAGTACTTC; cdr3_aa: CAGSTSGGGETQYF; v_call: TRBV28; clone_size: -; j_call: TRBJ2-5; d_call: TRBD2
cdr3_nt: TGTGCCAGCAGCCAGGGGGGTTCGGTTTGGGGCCAGTACTTC; cdr3_aa: CASSQGGSVWGQYF; v_call: TRBV12-3/TRBV12-4; clone_size: -; j_call: TRBJ2-5; d_call: -
cdr3_nt: TGCAGCGTTTACGGGATTAACTATGGCTACACCTTC; cdr3_aa: CSVYGINYGYTF; v_call: TRBV29-1; clone_size: -; j_call: TRBJ1-2; d_call: -
cdr3_nt: TGTGCCACCCAGGACTACCAAGAGACCCAGTACTTC; cdr3_aa: CATQDYQETQYF; v_call: TRBV10-3; clone_size: -; j_call: TRBJ2-5; d_call: -
cdr3_nt: TGTGCCAGCAGCGCGGGACACTTCGGCCTCTACAATGAGCAGTTCTTC; cdr3_aa: CASSAGHFGLYNEQFF; v_call: TRBV11-2; clone_size: -; j_call: TRBJ2-1; d_call: -
cdr3_nt: TGTGCCAGCAGCCAAAGTGGCATCTCTGGGGAGCAGTTCTTC; cdr3_aa: CASSQSGISGEQFF; v_call: TRBV4-2; clone_size: few; j_call: TRBJ2-1; d_call: -
cdr3_nt: TGCAGTGCTAGATACGGGCCCAATGAGCAGTTCTTC; cdr3_aa: CSARYGPNEQFF; v_call: TRBV20-1; clone_size: few; j_call: TRBJ2-1; d_call: -
cdr3_nt: TGCAGCGTTGGGACAGGGTTTTACGAGCAGTACTTC; cdr3_aa: CSVGTGFYEQYF; v_call: TRBV29-1; clone_size: few; j_call: TRBJ2-7; d_call: TRBD1
cdr3_nt: TGCGCCAGCAGCTTTCAGGGGAAGGCTGGGGCCAACGTCCTGACTTTC; cdr3_aa: CASSFQGKAGANVLTF; v_call: TRBV5-1; clone_size: -; j_call: TRBJ2-6; d_call: -